This T cell receptor (beta chain) was found in a study of blood T cell repertoires in COVID-19. Profiled with immunoSEQ multiplex PCR; TCRdb holds only in-frame clones, not every one. The table lists 300,000 or so clones, approximately 93% of them singletons. The Seattle patients, enrolled during active infection, were followed longitudinally. Sequencing used peripheral blood. The TCR originated in a woman in her thirties with COVID-19, enrolled during active disease.

CDR3 protein: CASSSPNRQGDYGYTF. The CDR3 DNA reads as TGTGCCAGCAGCTCGCCCAATCGACAGGGCGACTATGGCTACACCTTC. The chain links TRBV5-4 to TRBJ1-2; 7 positions agree with TRBD1. V dropped 3 bases and J dropped 3; count of bases not matched to a gene: 11. Looked up from germline, CDR1 is SGHNT and CDR2 is YYREEE (reference sequence). CDR3 length: 16 amino acids.